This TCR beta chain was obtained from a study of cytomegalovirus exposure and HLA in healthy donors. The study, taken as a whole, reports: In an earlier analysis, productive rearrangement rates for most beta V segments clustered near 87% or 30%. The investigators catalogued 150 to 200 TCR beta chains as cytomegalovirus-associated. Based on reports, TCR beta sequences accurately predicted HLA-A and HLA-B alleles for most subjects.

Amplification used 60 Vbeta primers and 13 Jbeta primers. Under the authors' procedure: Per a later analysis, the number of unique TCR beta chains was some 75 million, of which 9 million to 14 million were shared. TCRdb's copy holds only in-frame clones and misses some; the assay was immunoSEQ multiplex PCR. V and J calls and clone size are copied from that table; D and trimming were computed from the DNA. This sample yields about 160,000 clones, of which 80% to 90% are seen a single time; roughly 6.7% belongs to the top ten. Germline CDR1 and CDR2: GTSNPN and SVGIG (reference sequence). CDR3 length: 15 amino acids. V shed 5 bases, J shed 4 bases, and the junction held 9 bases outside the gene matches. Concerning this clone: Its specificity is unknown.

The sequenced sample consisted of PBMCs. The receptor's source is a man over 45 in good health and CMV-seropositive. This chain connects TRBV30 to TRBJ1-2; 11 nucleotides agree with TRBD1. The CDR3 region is CAWAFGQGASYGYTF. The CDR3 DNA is TGTGCCTGGGCCTTCGGACAGGGGGCCAGCTATGGCTACACCTTC.